What follows are 19 T cell receptor beta chains derived from one specimen sequenced in a study of cytomegalovirus exposure and HLA in healthy donors. It was with 60 Vbeta and 13 Jbeta primers that the PCR ran. Assay: immunoSEQ multiplex PCR; the TCRdb copy retains only in-frame clones and omits some. In all, the sample yields just over 60,000 clones. The sequencing input was PBMCs. Every receptor here comes from a man under 40 in good health and CMV-seropositive.

V usage is TRBV7-9 and J usage is TRBJ1-2; D might be TRBD1 (6 bases). Germline V gives CDR1 SEHNR, CDR2 FQNEAQ (reference sequence). This CDR3 region has 15 residues. V was cut by 4 bases and J by 0 bases, with 12 bases left in between. CDR3 sequence: CASSSATGANYGYTF. CDR3 nucleotides: TGTGCCAGCAGCTCTGCGACAGGAGCTAACTATGGCTACACCTTC.

This chain connects TRBV30 to TRBJ1-4, with D tentatively TRBD1 (6 bases). Per the germline V gene, CDR1 is GTSNPN and CDR2 is SVGIG (reference sequence). The V end was cut by 8 bases, the J end by 5 bases, with 15 bases between. The CDR3 totals 13 residues. The CDR3: CAGRGVGNEKLFF. DNA for the CDR3: TGTGCCGGCAGGGGCGTAGGAAATGAAAAACTGTTTTTT.

About this clone itself: Other DNA sequences in the sample encode the same CDR3. This rearrangement joins TRBV12-5 to TRBJ2-7; D is possibly TRBD1 (5 bases). Germline V gene sequence: CDR1 LGHNT, CDR2 FRNRAP. CDR3 size: 13 residues. Trimming pared 7 bases from V and 0 bases from J, leaving 10 bases between. The CDR3 sequence is CASVPDSSYEQYF. The CDR3 nucleotides read TGTGCTAGTGTCCCAGACAGCTCCTACGAGCAGTACTTC.

This sequence joins TRBV30 and TRBJ1-1; D is unclear. Trimming left V 0 bases short and J 6 bases short, with 8 bases between. The germline gives CDR1 GTSNPN, CDR2 SVGIG (reference sequence). The length of the CDR3 is 12 residues. CDR3 nucleotide sequence: TGTGCCTGGAGTGTAAATCATGCTGAAGCTTTCTTT. Amino acid sequence: CAWSVNHAEAFF.

This sequence joins TRBV7-8 and TRBJ2-5, with 9 bases fitting TRBD2. From germline, CDR1 is SGHVS and CDR2 FQNEAQ. V trimming: 4 bases; J trimming: 3 bases; junction bases outside the gene matches: 6. This CDR3 is built from 15 residues. The CDR3 DNA is TGTGCCAGCAGCTCTAGCGGGAATGGCGAAGAGACCCAGTACTTC. Encoded protein: CASSSSGNGEETQYF.

The chain employs TRBV6-5 and TRBJ2-7, with D maybe TRBD2 (6 bases). The V and J ends lost 0 bases and 2 bases respectively, with 8 bases between them. This CDR3 is 14 amino acids long. CDR1 and CDR2 from the germline V gene are MNHEY and SVGAGI. The CDR3 protein is CASSYSEGTYEQYF. In nucleotides, the CDR3 is TGTGCCAGCAGTTACTCGGAGGGAACCTACGAGCAGTACTTC.

The rearrangement uses TRBV2 and TRBJ1-2; tentative D call: TRBD1 (6 bases). CDR3 length: 14 amino acids. Between the trimmed V and J ends, which lost 10 bases and 7 bases, there was a span of 22 bases. Germline V CDR1 and CDR2: SNHLY, FYNNEI. CDR3 in amino acids: CAKMDSQNSVGYTF. The DNA for the CDR3 is TGTGCCAAAATGGACAGTCAGAATTCCGTTGGCTACACCTTC.

CDR3 region: CASRPTGFSGNTIYF. CDR3 nucleotide sequence: TGTGCCAGTAGACCAACAGGGTTTTCTGGAAACACCATATATTTT. This chain connects TRBV19 to TRBJ1-3, with D maybe TRBD1 (6 bases). The length of the CDR3 is 15 residues. The V gene lost 6 bases and the J gene lost 1 base, with 13 bases spanning the gap. From germline, CDR1 is LNHDA and CDR2 SQIVND (reference sequence). The whole variable domain, filled in from reference TRBV19 and TRBJ1-3, reads DGGITQSPKYLFRKEGQNVTLSCEQNLNHDAMYWYRQDPGQGLRLIYYSQIVNDFQKGDIAEGYSVSREKKESFPLTVTSAQKNPTAFYLCASRPTGFSGNTIYFGEGSWLTVV.

As to this clone: Other DNA sequences in the sample encode the same CDR3. The J gene is TRBJ2-7, the V gene TRBV29-1, with D tentatively TRBD2 (6 bases). With 3 bases removed from V and 2 bases from J, the gap between germline ends came to 11 bases. CDR3 size: 13 residues. Looked up from germline, CDR1 is SQVTM and CDR2 is ANQGSEA. This chain's CDR3 is CSVEGGSAYEQYF. CDR3 bases: TGCAGCGTTGAGGGAGGCAGCGCCTACGAGCAGTACTTC.

The chain recombines TRBV6-1 with TRBJ2-5; a weak D match, TRBD2 (6 bases). Germline CDR1 is MNHNS and CDR2 is SASEGT. V was cut by 3 bases and J by 4 bases, with 15 bases left in between. The CDR3 extends over 15 amino acids. The CDR3 DNA follows: TGTGCCAGCAGTGATAGGACGGGAGAAGGAGAGACCCAGTACTTC. This encodes CASSDRTGEGETQYF.

The CDR3 region has the DNA TGCGCCAGCAGCCAAGCTCCGGGAGGACCGGACACCGGGGAGCTGTTTTTT. This translates into CASSQAPGGPDTGELFF. The V and J genes are TRBV4-1 and TRBJ2-2, with 7 bases identical to TRBD2. Trimming removed 1 base from V and 3 bases from J; junction bases left unmatched: 8. Looked up from germline, CDR1 is MGHRA and CDR2 is YSYEKL. This CDR3 is built from 17 residues.

J is TRBJ2-2 and V is TRBV11-2; TRBD2 aligns across 10 bases. The V and J ends lost 7 bases and 5 bases, in that order; junction bases with no gene match: 7. CDR1 is SGHAT and CDR2 is FQNNGV in the germline V gene. There are 15 residues in the CDR3. The CDR3 DNA reads as TGTGCCAGCACCTGGGGACTAGCGCTTACCGGGGAGCTGTTTTTT. Protein: CASTWGLALTGELFF. Full variable domain (outside the CDR3, taken from reference TRBV11-2 and TRBJ2-2): EAGVAQSPRYKIIEKRQSVAFWCNPISGHATLYWYQQILGQGPKLLIQFQNNGVVDDSQLPKDRFSAERLKGVDSTLKIQPAKLEDSAVYLCASTWGLALTGELFFGEGSRLTVL.

The chain recombines TRBV5-1 with TRBJ1-5; D gene unclear. CDR3 length equals 14 residues. V lost 2 bases, J lost 1 base, and 7 bases lay in between. The germline CDR1 and CDR2 sequences are SGHRS and YFSETQ. The CDR3 is CASSLGGSNQPQHF. CDR3 nucleotides: TGCGCCAGCAGCTTAGGAGGGAGCAATCAGCCCCAGCATTTT. Based on the CDR3 plus reference TRBV5-1 and TRBJ1-5, the full variable domain is KAGVTQTPRYLIKTRGQQVTLSCSPISGHRSVSWYQQTPGQGLQFLFEYFSETQRNKGNFPGRFSGRQFSNSRSEMNVSTLELGDSALYLCASSLGGSNQPQHFGDGTRLSIL.

The chain couples TRBV5-1 to TRBJ1-1; a weak D match, TRBD1 (5 bases). The CDR3 extends over 16 amino acids. Deletions cut 4 bases from V and 3 bases from J, with 19 bases between. CDR1 and CDR2 (germline): SGHRS, YFSETQ. Here the CDR3 DNA reads TGCGCCAGCAGCCCGCAGGGTTTAGGGCTGGACACTGAAGCTTTCTTT. It is translated as CASSPQGLGLDTEAFF.

The gene calls are TRBV30 and TRBJ1-2; unclear D gene. CDR1 is GTSNPN, CDR2 SVGIG, per germline (reference sequence). V lost 4 bases and J lost 3, with 9 bases in between. The CDR3 is 12 amino acids. CDR3 protein: CAWTQRDYGYTF. The CDR3 DNA is TGTGCCTGGACGCAAAGAGACTATGGCTACACCTTC.

The chain is built from TRBV6-5 and TRBJ2-7; 9 bases agree with TRBD2. Losses at the gene ends were 0 bases for V and 3 bases for J; bases not matched to a gene: 6. From germline, CDR1 is MNHEY and CDR2 SVGAGI. The CDR3 runs to 16 residues. The CDR3 sequence: CASSYSSASGNYEQYF. The CDR3 DNA reads TGTGCCAGCAGTTACTCTTCGGCTAGCGGGAACTACGAGCAGTACTTC.

This sequence joins TRBV11-1 and TRBJ2-7; weak D call: TRBD1 (5 bases). The CDR3 spans 13 residues. The V end lost 5 bases, the J end lost 2 bases, and 10 bases lay between the germline ends. Per germline, CDR1 SGHAT and CDR2 FQDESV (reference sequence). For the CDR3, the DNA is TGTGCCAGCAGCGTCAGACAGCCCTACGAGCAGTACTTC. It specifies CASSVRQPYEQYF.

The chain joins TRBV5-6 to TRBJ2-5; 8 nucleotides agree with TRBD1. V was clipped by 4 bases and J by 5 bases; unmatched bases: 4. The V gene's germline CDR1 is SGHDT and CDR2 YYEEEE. The CDR3 runs to 13 residues. The CDR3 here is CASSPGQVETQYF. Written as DNA, the CDR3 is TGTGCCAGCAGCCCGGGACAGGTGGAGACCCAGTACTTC.

This chain links TRBV6-1 with TRBJ2-7; TRBD1 might be the D (6 bases). The length of the CDR3 is 15 residues. Germline V lookup: CDR1 MNHNS, CDR2 SASEGT. V was pared by 2 bases and J by 1 base, with 12 bases between. CDR3 bases: TGTGCCAGCAGTGAATTAACAGGGCCATCCTACGAGCAGTACTTC. This translates into CASSELTGPSYEQYF.